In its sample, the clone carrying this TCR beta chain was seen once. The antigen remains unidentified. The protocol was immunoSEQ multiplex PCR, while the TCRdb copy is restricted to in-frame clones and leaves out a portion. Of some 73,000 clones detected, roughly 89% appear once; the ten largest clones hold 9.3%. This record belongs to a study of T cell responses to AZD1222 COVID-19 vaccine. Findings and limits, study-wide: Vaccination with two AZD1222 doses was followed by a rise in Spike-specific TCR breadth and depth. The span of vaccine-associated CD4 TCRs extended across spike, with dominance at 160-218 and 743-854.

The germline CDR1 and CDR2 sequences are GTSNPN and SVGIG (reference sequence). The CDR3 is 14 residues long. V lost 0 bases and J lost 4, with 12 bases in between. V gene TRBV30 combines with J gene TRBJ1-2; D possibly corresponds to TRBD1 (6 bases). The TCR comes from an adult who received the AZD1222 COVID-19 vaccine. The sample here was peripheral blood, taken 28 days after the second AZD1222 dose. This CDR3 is CAWSVRQESYGYTF. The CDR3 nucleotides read TGTGCCTGGAGTGTACGACAGGAAAGCTATGGCTACACCTTC. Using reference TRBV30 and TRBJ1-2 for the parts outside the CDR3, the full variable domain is SQTIHQWPATLVQPVGSPLSLECTVEGTSNPNLYWYRQAAGRGLQLLFYSVGIGQISSEVPQNLSASRPQDRQFILSSKKLLLSDSGFYLCAWSVRQESYGYTFGSGTRLTVV.